These 16 T cell receptor beta chains share one sample of origin, sequenced in a study of a mutant IDH1 vaccine in newly diagnosed glioma. Described time point: week 35, safety follow-up. Mutant IDH1 20-mer peptide, at 300 ug, made up each vaccine dose, with topical imiquimod. These TCRs are of unknown antigen specificity. The table came from immunoSEQ multiplex PCR; TCRdb's copy has only in-frame clones and leaves some out. The sample lists some 48,000 clones, about 82% occurring once. Here the sequenced sample was PBMCs, taken from a glioma patient whose treatment included an IDH1 peptide vaccine. The receptors originated from a man aged 35-49 years with glioma.

This clone is medium-sized by share. The chain couples TRBV7-8 to TRBJ2-7; D ambiguous. From germline, CDR1 is SGHVS and CDR2 FQNEAQ. This CDR3 has 13 amino acids. Deletions cut 1 base from V and 2 bases from J, with 6 bases between. The CDR3 DNA reads TGTGCCAGCAGCTTAGGAGGTACCTACGAGCAGTACTTC. Translation gives CASSLGGTYEQYF.

This sequence joins TRBV7-9 and TRBJ2-7; D remains unclear. Trimming stripped 4 bases from V and 3 bases from J, with 10 bases between. CDR1 is SEHNR, CDR2 FQNEAQ, per germline (reference sequence). This CDR3 has 13 amino acids. For the CDR3, the DNA is TGTGCCAGCAGCTCAGACCGCAACTACGAGCAGTACGTC. Its translation: CASSSDRNYEQYV.

This chain joins TRBV5-1 and TRBJ1-2; D might be TRBD1 (6 bases). The CDR3 runs to 15 residues. CDR1 SGHRS and CDR2 YFSETQ come from the germline V gene. Trimming took 4 bases from V and 7 from J, leaving 20 bases between them. The CDR3 sequence: CASSPPRGGGSGYTF. As DNA, the CDR3 is TGCGCCAGCAGCCCCCCGAGGGGGGGAGGGTCTGGCTACACCTTC. Looking up the rest from reference TRBV5-1 and TRBJ1-2 gives the full variable domain: KAGVTQTPRYLIKTRGQQVTLSCSPISGHRSVSWYQQTPGQGLQFLFEYFSETQRNKGNFPGRFSGRQFSNSRSEMNVSTLELGDSALYLCASSPPRGGGSGYTFGSGTRLTVV.

This clone was seen only a few times. The rearrangement joins TRBV25-1 to TRBJ1-1; D gene ambiguous. V lost 4 bases to trimming and J lost 0 bases, with 9 bases between them. Germline CDR1 reads MGHDK; CDR2 reads SYGVNS. The CDR3 spans 14 residues. The CDR3 protein is CASSGGGMNTEAFF. The DNA for the CDR3 is TGTGCCAGCAGTGGGGGTGGCATGAACACTGAAGCTTTCTTT.

The V gene is TRBV5-4, the J gene TRBJ1-1, with 7 bases that match TRBD1. After removal of 4 bases from V and 3 bases from J, the junction contained 9 bases not matched to a gene. The germline V gene has CDR1 SGHNT and CDR2 YYREEE (reference sequence). CDR3 length: 15 residues. The CDR3 sequence: CASSETGRGHTEAFF. DNA for the CDR3: TGTGCCAGCAGCGAAACAGGGAGGGGGCACACTGAAGCTTTCTTT.

The chain joins TRBV19 to TRBJ2-7; 8 bases align to TRBD1. Germline CDR1 reads LNHDA; CDR2 reads SQIVND (reference sequence). The CDR3 loop spans 13 amino acids. J lost 3 bases, V lost 5 bases, and 3 bases had no gene match. CDR3 in amino acids: CASSAGTGYEQYV. The DNA of the CDR3 is TGTGCCAGTAGTGCCGGGACAGGCTACGAGCAGTACGTC.

The rearrangement links TRBV5-6 to TRBJ1-2; D uncertain. CDR1 SGHDT and CDR2 YYEEEE come from the germline V gene. The CDR3 loop spans 15 amino acids. V lost 0 bases, J lost 4 bases, and 13 bases lay in between. CDR3 nucleotide sequence: TGTGCCAGCAGCTTGGATGATACCTCTAGCTATGGCTACACCTTC. Residues: CASSLDDTSSYGYTF.

The chain combines TRBV5-4 with TRBJ1-2; 11 bases align to TRBD1. Germline assignment: CDR1 SGHNT and CDR2 YYREEE (reference sequence). The trim removed 0 bases at V and 8 bases at J, leaving 6 bases unmatched. The CDR3 has 15 residues. In DNA, the CDR3 is TGTGCCAGCAGCTTGGCCGGGACAGGGGGACGAGGCTACACCTTC. It encodes CASSLAGTGGRGYTF.

J is TRBJ2-1 and V is TRBV7-2; 14 bases agree with TRBD2. CDR3 length equals 16 residues. Losses at the gene ends were 2 bases for V and 8 bases for J; bases not matched to a gene: 5. Germline CDR1 and CDR2: SGHTA and FQGNSA. The DNA of the CDR3 is TGTGCCAGCAGCTTAACCGGGACTAGCGGGAGTTATGAGCAGTTCTTC. This codes for CASSLTGTSGSYEQFF.

This chain joins TRBV21-1 and TRBJ2-2; no DNA check was done on the table's D call, TRBD2. TRBV21-1 is annotated as a pseudogene. This CDR3 is built from 15 residues. CDR3 region: CASRAGGSVNRGAVF. In DNA, the CDR3 is TGTGCCAGCAGGGCCGGAGGGAGCGTGAACCGGGGAGCTGTTTTT.

This sequence joins TRBV7-2 and TRBJ2-7; TRBD1 might be the D (6 bases). The CDR3 contains 13 residues. Trimming removed 2 bases at V and 6 bases at J, with 11 bases between. Germline V gene sequence: CDR1 SGHTA, CDR2 FQGNSA. The CDR3 sequence: CASSLNRDGEQYV. The DNA of the CDR3 is TGTGCCAGCAGCTTAAACAGGGACGGCGAGCAGTACGTC.

The V and J genes are TRBV2 and TRBJ2-4; no reliable D call. The CDR3 runs to 17 residues. From germline, CDR1 is SNHLY and CDR2 FYNNEI. The V end lost 0 bases, the J end lost 5 bases, and 17 bases lay between the germline ends. The CDR3 DNA follows: TGTGCCAGCAGTGAAGCCGGGCTGTGGCTGTCCGAAAACATTCAGTACTTC. Translated: CASSEAGLWLSENIQYF.

This sequence joins TRBV30 and TRBJ1-1; no clear D gene. CDR1 is GTSNPN and CDR2 is SVGIG in the germline V gene (reference sequence). Trimming stripped 7 bases from V and 5 bases from J, with 11 bases between. The CDR3 is 11 amino acids. The CDR3 coding sequence is TGTGCCTCCCAAGGGCAGACTGAAGCTTTCTTT. Translated: CASQGQTEAFF. The whole variable domain, filled in from reference TRBV30 and TRBJ1-1, reads SQTIHQWPATLVQPVGSPLSLECTVEGTSNPNLYWYRQAAGRGLQLLFYSVGIGQISSEVPQNLSASRPQDRQFILSSKKLLLSDSGFYLCASQGQTEAFFGQGTRLTVV.

The chain has TRBV10-2 and TRBJ2-1; TRBD2 might be the D (6 bases). Deletions cut 1 base from V and 7 bases from J, with 17 bases between. The CDR3 spans 16 residues. In germline, CDR1 is WSHSY, CDR2 SAAADI. The CDR3 DNA sequence: TGCGCCAGCAGTGAGTATGGGGGAGGTGCCCTGAATGAGCAGTTCTTC. This translates into CASSEYGGGALNEQFF.

The CDR3 nucleotides are TGTGCCAGCAGCTTGGGGACATTTTTAACCGGGGAGCTGTTTTTT. Translating gives CASSLGTFLTGELFF. This sequence joins TRBV5-4 and TRBJ2-2, with a tentative D call TRBD1 (5 bases). Trimming shortened V by 0 bases and J by 5 bases, and 11 bases separated the two germline ends. Per germline, CDR1 SGHNT and CDR2 YYREEE (reference sequence). The CDR3 length is 15 residues.

The chain carries TRBV18 and TRBJ2-7, with D possibly TRBD1 on 6 matching bases. The CDR3 is 15 residues long. V shed 3 bases and J shed 2 bases, with 14 bases lying between them. In germline, CDR1 is KGHSH, CDR2 LQKENI. The CDR3, as DNA: TGTGCCAGCTCACCGAGTAGGGGGTTAACCTACGAGCAGTACTTC. Its translation is CASSPSRGLTYEQYF.